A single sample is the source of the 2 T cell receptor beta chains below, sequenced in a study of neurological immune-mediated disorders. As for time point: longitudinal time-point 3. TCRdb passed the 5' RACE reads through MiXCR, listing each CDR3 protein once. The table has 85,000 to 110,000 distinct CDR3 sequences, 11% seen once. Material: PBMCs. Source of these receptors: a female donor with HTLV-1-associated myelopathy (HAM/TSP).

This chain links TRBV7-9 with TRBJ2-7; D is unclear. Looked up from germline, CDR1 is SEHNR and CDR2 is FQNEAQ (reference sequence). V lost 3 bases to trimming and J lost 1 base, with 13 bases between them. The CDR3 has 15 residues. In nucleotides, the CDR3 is TGTGCCAGCAGCTTCGGGCGGCCATCTTCCTACGAGCAGTACTTC. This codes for CASSFGRPSSYEQYF.

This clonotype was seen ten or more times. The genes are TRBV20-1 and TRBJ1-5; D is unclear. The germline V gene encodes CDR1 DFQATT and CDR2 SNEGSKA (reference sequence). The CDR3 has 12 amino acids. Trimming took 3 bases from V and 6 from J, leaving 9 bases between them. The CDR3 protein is CSASPRSQPQHF. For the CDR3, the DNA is TGCAGTGCTAGTCCCAGAAGTCAGCCCCAGCATTTT.